What follows are 12 T cell receptor beta chains derived from one specimen sequenced in a study of shared clonotypes between healthy human individuals. This table comes from immunoSEQ multiplex PCR, and its TCRdb copy is limited to in-frame clones, with some not included. The table lists more than 400,000 clones, 81% of them singletons. The sample was PBMCs. The origin of the receptors is a woman in her thirties or forties in good health. Some clones in this sample may be carry-over from other donors' samples.

This sequence joins TRBV23-1 and TRBJ2-5; D may be TRBD1 or TRBD2 (6 bases each). TRBV23-1 is identified as an open reading frame with a role that is uncertain. Trimming removed 6 bases at V and 5 bases at J, with 13 bases between. The CDR3 covers 13 residues. The CDR3 DNA follows: TGCGCCAGCAGACAGGGTCGGGGGGAGACCCAGTACTTC. The encoded protein is CASRQGRGETQYF.

CDR3 amino acids: CASSVRDSSNEKLFF. The CDR3 nucleotides read TGTGCCAGCAGCGTCCGGGACTCGTCTAATGAAAAACTGTTTTTT. The chain joins TRBV9 to TRBJ1-4; maybe TRBD1 (5 bases). V dropped 2 bases and J dropped 3 bases, with 11 bases sitting between them. CDR1 is SGDLS, CDR2 YYNGEE, per germline. CDR3 length: 15 residues.

Worth noting for this clone: A single base is all that separates this from a far larger clone, so a read error is likely. This chain joins TRBV28 and TRBJ2-7; perhaps TRBD2 as D (6 bases). Deletions cut 6 bases from V and 3 bases from J, with 18 bases between. The CDR3 is 15 residues long. Germline assignment: CDR1 MDHEN and CDR2 SYDVKM. The chain's CDR3 is CASSCQREISYEQYF. The CDR3 bases are TGTGCCAGCAGCTGCCAACGGGAGATAAGCTACGAGCAGTACTTC.

This chain uses TRBV9 with TRBJ2-3; 10 positions agree with TRBD2. CDR3 length: 16 residues. The V gene end was trimmed by 3 bases and the J gene end by 0 bases; junction bases not matched to a gene: 4. The germline gives CDR1 SGDLS, CDR2 YYNGEE. The DNA of the CDR3 is TGTGCCAGCAGCGAAACTAGCGGGGATAGCACAGATACGCAGTATTTT. Residues: CASSETSGDSTDTQYF.

The V and J genes are TRBV28 and TRBJ2-6; TRBD1 matches at 9 bases. CDR3 size: 18 residues. The germline V gene has CDR1 MDHEN and CDR2 SYDVKM. Trimming removed 5 bases from V and 0 bases from J; junction bases left unmatched: 8. In DNA form, the CDR3 reads TGTGCCAGCAGTGTCGGGACAGGGCCGAGCTCTGGGGCCAACGTCCTGACTTTC. This gives the protein CASSVGTGPSSGANVLTF.

The rearrangement uses TRBV2 and TRBJ1-2, with 8 bases fitting TRBD1. J lost 8 bases, V lost 6 bases, and 2 bases had no gene match. Germline CDR1 is SNHLY and CDR2 is FYNNEI. The CDR3 covers 11 residues. CDR3 sequence reads: CASRGQGGYTF. CDR3 nucleotide sequence: TGTGCCAGCAGAGGACAGGGCGGCTACACCTTC.

This chain joins TRBV5-1 and TRBJ2-2, with TRBD1 identical over 12 bases. The CDR3 runs 14 residues. The J segment lost 7 bases and the V segment lost 6 bases, leaving 4 bases of the junction unmatched. CDR1 is SGHRS and CDR2 is YFSETQ in the germline V gene. CDR3 sequence: CASKGTGGNGELFF. Here the CDR3 DNA reads TGCGCCAGCAAGGGGACAGGGGGCAACGGGGAGCTGTTTTTT.

The J gene is TRBJ1-4, the V gene TRBV5-4; D perhaps matches TRBD1 (5 bases). V dropped 6 bases and J dropped 8 bases, with 17 bases sitting between them. The CDR3 is 14 residues long. Germline V CDR1 and CDR2: SGHNT, YYREEE (reference sequence). The chain's CDR3 is CASNTDRGSEKLFF. The CDR3 nucleotides read TGTGCCAGCAATACTGATAGGGGCAGCGAAAAACTGTTTTTT.

This sequence joins TRBV4-1 and TRBJ1-4; no firm D call. The CDR3 is made up of 16 amino acids. Trimming shortened V by 1 base and J by 8 bases, and 17 bases separated the two germline ends. The germline gives CDR1 MGHRA, CDR2 YSYEKL. This CDR3 is CASSQGVAGLQEKLFF. The DNA of the CDR3 is TGCGCCAGCAGCCAAGGGGTAGCTGGATTACAGGAAAAACTGTTTTTT.

This clone has just one count. At one end the junction does not follow the germline gene, possibly because of a read error. The chain employs TRBV7-3 and TRBJ2-2; tentatively, D is TRBD1 (7 bases). From germline, CDR1 is SGHTA and CDR2 FQGTGA. The CDR3 covers 15 residues. The CDR3 DNA is TGTGCCAGCAGCATAACAGGGGAGGACACCGGGGAGCTGTTTTTT. This sequence encodes CASSITGEDTGELFF.

For this clone: Just one base apart from a much larger clone, this may be a read error. The chain joins TRBV10-3 to TRBJ2-5; a possible D gene is TRBD2 (7 bases). The length of the CDR3 is 13 residues. Germline CDR1 and CDR2: ENHRY and SYGVKD. Trimming shortened V by 6 bases and J by 5 bases, and 13 bases separated the two germline ends. The chain's CDR3 is CAIRGRGAETQYF. The CDR3 region has the DNA TGTGCCATCAGAGGACGGGGGGCGGAGACCCAGTACTTC.

The chain recombines TRBV5-6 with TRBJ2-1; unclear D gene. The CDR3 covers 14 residues. Germline CDR1 and CDR2: SGHDT and YYEEEE. Trimming stripped 3 bases from V and 7 bases from J, with 14 bases between. The CDR3 region has the DNA TGTGCCAGCAGCTACCCTCCTTCGGGTAATGAGCAGTTCTTC. Encoded protein: CASSYPPSGNEQFF.